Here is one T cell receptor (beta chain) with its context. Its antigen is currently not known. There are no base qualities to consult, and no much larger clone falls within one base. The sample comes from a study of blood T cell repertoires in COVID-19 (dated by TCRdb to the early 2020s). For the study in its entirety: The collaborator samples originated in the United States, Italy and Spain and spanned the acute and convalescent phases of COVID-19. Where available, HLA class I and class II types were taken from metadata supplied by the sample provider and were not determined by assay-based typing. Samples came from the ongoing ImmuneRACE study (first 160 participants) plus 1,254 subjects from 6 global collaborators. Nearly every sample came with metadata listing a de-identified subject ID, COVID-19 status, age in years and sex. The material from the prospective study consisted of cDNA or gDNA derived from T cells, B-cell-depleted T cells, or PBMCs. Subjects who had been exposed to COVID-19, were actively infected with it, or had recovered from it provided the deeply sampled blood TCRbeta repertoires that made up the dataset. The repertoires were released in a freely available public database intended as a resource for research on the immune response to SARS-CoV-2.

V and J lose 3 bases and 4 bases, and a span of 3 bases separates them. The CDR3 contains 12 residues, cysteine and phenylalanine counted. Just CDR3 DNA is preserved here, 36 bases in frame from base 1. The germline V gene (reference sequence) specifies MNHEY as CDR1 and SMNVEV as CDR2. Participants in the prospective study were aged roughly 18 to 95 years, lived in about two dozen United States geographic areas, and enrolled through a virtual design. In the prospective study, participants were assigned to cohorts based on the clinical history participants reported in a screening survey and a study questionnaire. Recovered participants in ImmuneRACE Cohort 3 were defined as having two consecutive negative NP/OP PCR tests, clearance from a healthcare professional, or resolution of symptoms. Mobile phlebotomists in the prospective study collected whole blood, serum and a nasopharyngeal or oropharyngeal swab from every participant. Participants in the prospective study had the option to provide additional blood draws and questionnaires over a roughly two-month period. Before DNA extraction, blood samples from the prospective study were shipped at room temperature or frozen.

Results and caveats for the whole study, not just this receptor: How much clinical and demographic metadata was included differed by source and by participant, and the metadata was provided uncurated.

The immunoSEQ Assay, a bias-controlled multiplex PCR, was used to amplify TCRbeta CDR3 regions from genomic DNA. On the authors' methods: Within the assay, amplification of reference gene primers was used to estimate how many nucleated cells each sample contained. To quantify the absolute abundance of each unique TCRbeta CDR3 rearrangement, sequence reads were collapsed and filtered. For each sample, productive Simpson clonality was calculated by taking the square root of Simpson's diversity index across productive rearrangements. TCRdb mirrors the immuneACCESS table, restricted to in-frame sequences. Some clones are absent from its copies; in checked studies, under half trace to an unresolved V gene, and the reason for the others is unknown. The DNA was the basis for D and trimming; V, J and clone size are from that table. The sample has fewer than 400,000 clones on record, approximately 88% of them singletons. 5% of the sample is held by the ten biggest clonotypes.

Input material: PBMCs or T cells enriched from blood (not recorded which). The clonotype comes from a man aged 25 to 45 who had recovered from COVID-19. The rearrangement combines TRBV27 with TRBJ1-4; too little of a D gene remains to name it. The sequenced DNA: TGTGCCAGCAGTTTCCTTAATGAAAAACTGTTTTTT. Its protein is CASSFLNEKLFF.